This TCR beta chain comes out of a study of shared clonotypes between healthy human individuals. Study details: CD4 naive and memory got three plates each, CD8 naive two, CD8 memory one.

Study-wide results and caveats: Clonotypes shared by all four donors outscored non-shared clonotypes in generation probability. Generally, naive subsets (rather than memory subsets) showed larger estimated richness.

This CDR3 is 13 amino acids long. Between the trimmed V and J ends, which lost 2 bases and 14 bases, there was a span of 17 bases. Per the germline V gene, CDR1 is ENHRY and CDR2 is SYGVKD. The study ran the assay at deep level. Clones were read by immunoSEQ multiplex PCR, and TCRdb kept only the in-frame ones, dropping some. The sample contains hundreds of thousands of clones, roughly 70% of which appear only once. About this clone: Its antigen is unidentified.

This rearrangement joins TRBV10-3 to TRBJ2-3, with unresolved D. This clonotype was sampled from a young man in good health. Material: memory CD4+ T cells sorted from blood. Described subset: CD45RA-negative fraction. In DNA, the CDR3 is TGTGCCATCAGTGAGCATACGTATCAGGCAATGTATTTT. Amino acid sequence: CAISEHTYQAMYF.